These 24 T cell receptor beta chains came from one sample sequenced in a study of blood T cell repertoires in COVID-19. Only in-frame clones appear in the TCRdb table, and some are missing; sequencing was by immunoSEQ multiplex PCR. The sample carries about 200,000 clones, approximately 86% recorded once. Sequencing was done on a sample of PBMCs or T cells enriched from blood (not recorded which). These receptors all stem from a middle-aged woman with acute COVID-19.

The J gene is TRBJ1-1, the V gene TRBV25-1; TRBD1 matches 7 bases. There are 13 residues in the CDR3. J lost 5 bases, V lost 4 bases, and 4 bases had no gene match. Germline loops: CDR1 MGHDK, CDR2 SYGVNS. CDR3 sequence reads: CASSASTGTEAFF. CDR3 sequence (DNA): TGTGCCAGCAGTGCCTCGACAGGGACTGAAGCTTTCTTT.

The gene calls are TRBV5-4 and TRBJ2-7, with 9 nucleotides matching TRBD1. The CDR3 length is 14 residues. Germline V lookup: CDR1 SGHNT, CDR2 YYREEE (reference sequence). V was pared by 4 bases and J by 1 base, with 3 bases of the junction left unmatched. The CDR3 protein is CASSPDRGSYEQYF. CDR3 in DNA: TGTGCCAGCAGCCCGGACAGGGGATCCTACGAGCAGTACTTC.

This chain connects TRBV27 to TRBJ1-5, with 8 bases that match TRBD1. Germline V gene sequence: CDR1 MNHEY, CDR2 SMNVEV (reference sequence). The J segment lost 6 bases and the V segment lost 6 bases, leaving 10 bases of the junction unmatched. The CDR3 has 15 residues. The CDR3 nucleotides read TGTGCCAGCAGCCCGACAGGGGACGGGCGTCAGCCCCAGCATTTT. This gives the protein CASSPTGDGRQPQHF.

This chain links TRBV27 with TRBJ2-7; TRBD2 matches at 10 bases. This CDR3 spans 15 amino acids. V shed 6 bases and J 3 bases; nucleotides not matched to a gene: 8. Germline V lookup: CDR1 MNHEY, CDR2 SMNVEV (reference sequence). CDR3 in DNA: TGTGCCAGCAGCTTAGTAGCGGGGGGCGTCTACGAGCAGTACTTC. Encoded protein: CASSLVAGGVYEQYF.

This chain uses TRBV30 with TRBJ2-5, with 8 bases identical to TRBD2. This CDR3 has 12 residues. Germline V gene sequence: CDR1 GTSNPN, CDR2 SVGIG (reference sequence). The V and J ends lost 7 bases and 5 bases, in that order; junction bases with no gene match: 6. This CDR3 reads CALAGTGETQYF. For the CDR3, the DNA is TGTGCCTTAGCGGGGACCGGGGAGACCCAGTACTTC.

V and J are TRBV27 and TRBJ1-5, with TRBD1 as a possible D gene (6 bases). Trimming removed 1 base at V and 7 bases at J, with 14 bases between. Germline loops: CDR1 MNHEY, CDR2 SMNVEV (reference sequence). The CDR3 contains 15 residues. As DNA, the CDR3 is TGTGCCAGCAGTTTATTAGGGGGGGGGAGCCAGCCCCAGCATTTT. It translates to CASSLLGGGSQPQHF.

This clone was seen just once. The chain couples TRBV28 to TRBJ1-2; TRBD1 agrees at 8 bases. Germline assignment: CDR1 MDHEN and CDR2 SYDVKM. V trimming: 6 bases; J trimming: 5 bases; junction bases outside the gene matches: 14. The CDR3 is made up of 16 amino acids. In nucleotides, the CDR3 is TGTGCCAGCAGGCCAAACCCGGGACAGGAGGCTTATGGCTACACCTTC. It yields the protein CASRPNPGQEAYGYTF.

The chain employs TRBV15 and TRBJ1-2, with 7 bases matching TRBD1. The germline V gene has CDR1 LNHNV and CDR2 YYDKDF (reference sequence). Unmatched junction bases numbered 11, after V lost 5 bases and J lost 5 bases. This CDR3 comprises 15 residues. The CDR3 reads CATSPRDSPFYGYTF. CDR3 nucleotides: TGTGCCACCAGCCCCCGGGACAGTCCTTTTTATGGCTACACCTTC.

This chain joins TRBV7-3 and TRBJ1-3, with 7 bases matching TRBD1. CDR3 length: 17 residues. V lost 4 bases and J lost 1; bases outside the gene matches: 10. From germline, CDR1 is SGHTA and CDR2 FQGTGA. The CDR3 coding sequence is TGTGCCAGCAGCTCGTCCGGGACAGCCTCTTCTGGAAACACCATATATTTT. Translated, it gives CASSSSGTASSGNTIYF.

This chain connects TRBV12-3 or TRBV12-4 to TRBJ1-5; D gene unclear. Trimming removed 11 bases at V and 4 bases at J, with 12 bases between. This CDR3 spans 12 amino acids. CDR3 region: CASGLENQPQHF. As DNA, the CDR3 is TGTGCCTCGGGGTTAGAGAATCAGCCCCAGCATTTT.

The chain is built from TRBV6-5 and TRBJ2-5; perhaps TRBD1 as D (5 bases). The CDR3 length is 15 residues. Germline V lookup: CDR1 MNHEY, CDR2 SVGAGI. The V gene lost 6 bases and the J gene lost 2 bases, with 16 bases spanning the gap. CDR3 in amino acids: CASRGAAYYQETQYF. The CDR3 coding sequence is TGTGCCAGCAGAGGGGCTGCGTACTATCAAGAGACCCAGTACTTC.

This clone was seen once. This chain connects TRBV28 to TRBJ2-7, with a possible D match to TRBD1 (6 bases). The CDR3 is 13 residues long. Looked up from germline, CDR1 is MDHEN and CDR2 is SYDVKM. V lost 7 bases to trimming and J lost 4 bases, with 14 bases between them. The CDR3 loop reads CASNQQGSYEQYF. In DNA, the CDR3 is TGTGCCAGCAATCAACAGGGTTCGTACGAGCAGTACTTC.

This chain uses TRBV18 with TRBJ1-2; TRBD1 matches at 7 bases. J was trimmed by 3 bases and V by 3 bases; bases with no gene match: 7. CDR1 KGHSH and CDR2 LQKENI come from the germline V gene. The CDR3 loop spans 15 amino acids. The CDR3 here is CASSPTTGSDYGYTF. The CDR3 DNA reads TGTGCCAGCTCACCTACGACAGGGTCCGACTATGGCTACACCTTC. The entire variable domain, with the rest obtained from reference TRBV18 and TRBJ1-2, is as follows: NAGVMQNPRHLVRRRGQEARLRCSPMKGHSHVYWYRQLPEEGLKFMVYLQKENIIDESGMPKERFSAEFPKEGPSILRIQQVVRGDSAAYFCASSPTTGSDYGYTFGSGTRLTVV.

The V call is TRBV11-2, the J call TRBJ2-7; 8 bases agree with TRBD1. There are 15 residues in the CDR3. Germline values: CDR1 SGHAT, CDR2 FQNNGV. Unmatched junction bases numbered 3, after V lost 0 bases and J lost 2 bases. The CDR3 nucleotides read TGTGCCAGCAGCTTAGATCCAGGGGGCCCCTACGAGCAGTACTTC. It is translated as CASSLDPGGPYEQYF.

The V gene is TRBV14, the J gene TRBJ2-3, with 8 positions matching TRBD2. This CDR3 is 16 amino acids long. After removal of 2 bases from V and 2 bases from J, the junction contained 6 bases not matched to a gene. Germline V gene lookup returns CDR1 SGHDN and CDR2 FVKESK. The CDR3 sequence: CASSQTGTRPTDTQYF. CDR3 coding DNA: TGTGCCAGCAGCCAAACCGGGACTAGACCCACAGATACGCAGTATTTT.

The chain recombines TRBV2 with TRBJ1-2, with TRBD1 matching 8 bases. Germline values: CDR1 SNHLY, CDR2 FYNNEI. The CDR3 is 14 residues long. Germline trimming cut 7 bases from V and 2 bases from J; bases unmatched to any gene: 6. This chain's CDR3 is CASTLTGVNYGYTF. CDR3 sequence (DNA): TGTGCCAGCACCCTGACAGGGGTAAACTATGGCTACACCTTC.

The J gene is TRBJ1-1, the V gene TRBV25-1, with TRBD1 matching 9 bases. V shed 4 bases, J shed 4 bases, and the junction held 10 bases outside the gene matches. The CDR3 is 16 amino acids. CDR1 and CDR2 from the germline V gene are MGHDK and SYGVNS. The CDR3 DNA reads as TGTGCCAGCAGTGGGATAACAGGGGGCTTGGCCACTGAAGCTTTCTTT. Translation: CASSGITGGLATEAFF.

The rearrangement joins TRBV7-2 to TRBJ2-1; weak D call: TRBD2 (6 bases). V shed 3 bases and J shed 1 base, with 13 bases lying between them. Germline CDR1 and CDR2: SGHTA and FQGNSA. The CDR3 contains 16 residues. CDR3: CASSFKGRGSYNEQFF. For the CDR3, the DNA is TGTGCCAGCAGCTTTAAGGGGCGGGGTTCCTACAATGAGCAGTTCTTC.

This sequence joins TRBV30 and TRBJ2-5; 10 bases agree with TRBD1. Germline values: CDR1 GTSNPN, CDR2 SVGIG (reference sequence). V lost 2 bases to trimming and J lost 1 base; unmatched junction nucleotides: 7. The CDR3 spans 16 residues. CDR3 coding DNA: TGTGCCTGGAGTCCCATCCGGGACAGGGGCCAAGAGACCCAGTACTTC. It translates to CAWSPIRDRGQETQYF.

The rearrangement links TRBV18 to TRBJ1-1, with D tentatively TRBD1 (6 bases). This CDR3 comprises 14 residues. Germline CDR1 is KGHSH and CDR2 is LQKENI. V shed 6 bases and J shed 1 base, with 12 bases lying between them. The CDR3 protein is CASSPIQGNTEAFF. The DNA of the CDR3 is TGTGCCAGCTCTCCGATACAGGGGAACACTGAAGCTTTCTTT.

DNA for the CDR3: TGTGCCAGCATGGAGGGACCTAACTCTGGAAACACCATATATTTT. It specifies CASMEGPNSGNTIYF. The chain joins TRBV2 to TRBJ1-3; perhaps TRBD1 as D (5 bases). The germline V and J ends were trimmed by 7 bases and 0 bases, with 13 bases remaining between them. The CDR3 runs to 15 residues. From germline, CDR1 is SNHLY and CDR2 FYNNEI.

The chain combines TRBV7-2 with TRBJ2-3, with 7 bases matching TRBD2. This CDR3 is built from 15 residues. Germline V lookup: CDR1 SGHTA, CDR2 FQGNSA. V dropped 5 bases and J dropped 4; count of bases not matched to a gene: 9. The CDR3 spells CASSPGGGRADTQYF. The DNA for the CDR3 is TGTGCCAGCAGCCCAGGCGGCGGGAGAGCAGATACGCAGTATTTT.

This clone was seen a single time. This sequence joins TRBV18 and TRBJ1-2; 8 bases align to TRBD1. This CDR3 spans 16 amino acids. Per the germline V gene, CDR1 is KGHSH and CDR2 is LQKENI. The ends lost 0 bases at V and 8 bases at J; junction bases unmatched: 11. CDR3 loop: CASSPPRGPYRTGYTF. CDR3 DNA: TGTGCCAGCTCACCACCCAGGGGGCCGTATCGTACCGGCTACACCTTC. The whole variable domain, filled in from reference TRBV18 and TRBJ1-2, reads NAGVMQNPRHLVRRRGQEARLRCSPMKGHSHVYWYRQLPEEGLKFMVYLQKENIIDESGMPKERFSAEFPKEGPSILRIQQVVRGDSAAYFCASSPPRGPYRTGYTFGSGTRLTVV.

V usage is TRBV7-2 and J usage is TRBJ1-6; 8 nucleotides match TRBD1. CDR1 is SGHTA, CDR2 FQGNSA, per germline. Losses at the gene ends were 2 bases for V and 7 bases for J; bases not matched to a gene: 13. This CDR3 is built from 18 residues. The CDR3 protein is CASSLRTGLGWRNSPLHF. The CDR3 nucleotides read TGTGCCAGCAGCTTAAGGACAGGGTTGGGTTGGCGAAATTCACCCCTCCACTTT. The variable domain in full, completed from reference TRBV7-2 and TRBJ1-6, reads GAGVSQSPSNKVTEKGKDVELRCDPISGHTALYWYRQSLGQGLEFLIYFQGNSAPDKSGLPSDRFSAERTGGSVSTLTIQRTQQEDSAVYLCASSLRTGLGWRNSPLHFGNGTRLTVT.